Following are 13 T cell receptor beta chains from one sample sequenced in a study of blood T cell repertoires in COVID-19. Libraries were prepared by immunoSEQ multiplex PCR; TCRdb keeps only in-frame clonotypes and omits some of them. This table has roughly 190,000 clones, around 83% appearing once. Sequences were obtained from peripheral blood. All receptors come from a woman aged 40 to 50 with acute or convalescent COVID-19.

V gene TRBV5-6 combines with J gene TRBJ1-1, with D hard to call. Germline lookup yields CDR1 SGHDT and CDR2 YYEEEE. CDR3 size: 16 residues. V was cut by 4 bases and J by 9 bases, with 25 bases left in between. In DNA form, the CDR3 reads TGTGCCAGCAGCCCCCAGGCGCAGGCAGGCCAGAATAAAGCTTTCTTT. This codes for CASSPQAQAGQNKAFF.

This clone occurred once. The chain links TRBV11-3 to TRBJ2-1; D ambiguous. CDR3 length: 16 residues. Trimming cost V 0 bases and J 0 bases, with 9 bases left between them. The germline CDR1 and CDR2 sequences are SGHNT and YENEEA. The CDR3 reads CASSLEGSHSYNEQFF. CDR3 in DNA: TGTGCCAGCAGCTTAGAGGGCTCCCACTCCTACAATGAGCAGTTCTTC.

This clone was detected once. The V and J genes are TRBV5-1 and TRBJ1-3; 8 nucleotides line up with TRBD1. The CDR3 extends over 13 amino acids. The germline V gene has CDR1 SGHRS and CDR2 YFSETQ. The junction had 4 bases not matched to a gene; V was cut back by 4 bases and J by 7 bases. Here the CDR3 reads CASSEQGGNTIYF. CDR3 in DNA: TGCGCCAGCAGCGAACAGGGGGGCAACACCATATATTTT. Complete variable domain (other parts from reference TRBV5-1 and TRBJ1-3): KAGVTQTPRYLIKTRGQQVTLSCSPISGHRSVSWYQQTPGQGLQFLFEYFSETQRNKGNFPGRFSGRQFSNSRSEMNVSTLELGDSALYLCASSEQGGNTIYFGEGSWLTVV.

The chain uses TRBV6-6 and TRBJ1-1; D is perhaps TRBD1 (6 bases). Germline CDR1 is MNHNY and CDR2 is SVGAGI (reference sequence). The CDR3 runs 12 residues. The ends were cut back, 5 bases at V and 5 bases at J, with 9 bases in the middle. The CDR3 loop reads CASSRDNTEAFF. In DNA, the CDR3 is TGTGCCAGCAGTAGGGACAATACTGAAGCTTTCTTT.

The J gene is TRBJ1-4, the V gene TRBV28; possibly TRBD1 for D (5 bases). Germline values: CDR1 MDHEN, CDR2 SYDVKM. The V end lost 5 bases, the J end lost 0 bases, and 16 bases lay between the germline ends. This CDR3 comprises 17 residues. DNA of the CDR3: TGTGCCAGCAGTCCCTTCAGGACACTTGCAACTAATGAAAAACTGTTTTTT. Amino acids: CASSPFRTLATNEKLFF.

CDR3 amino acids: CASSYPGASIQYF. CDR3 in DNA: TGTGCCAGCAGCTATCCGGGAGCGAGCATTCAGTACTTC. The chain carries TRBV11-2 and TRBJ2-4; tentative D call: TRBD2 (6 bases). This CDR3 contains 13 residues. The V end lost 4 bases, the J end lost 9 bases, and 13 bases lay between the germline ends. Germline V gives CDR1 SGHAT, CDR2 FQNNGV.

This chain links TRBV5-5 with TRBJ2-1; D is possibly TRBD1 (6 bases). CDR1 and CDR2 from the germline V gene are SGHKS and YYEKEE (reference sequence). There are 14 residues in the CDR3. V was pared by 4 bases and J by 3 bases, with 11 bases between. As DNA, the CDR3 is TGTGCCAGCAGCAGGGGACACGGCTACAATGAGCAGTTCTTC. Translated, it gives CASSRGHGYNEQFF.

This chain connects TRBV7-2 to TRBJ2-3, with D perhaps TRBD2 (6 bases). Germline lookup yields CDR1 SGHTA and CDR2 FQGNSA. This CDR3 region has 13 residues. Trimming pared 1 base from V and 8 bases from J, leaving 10 bases between. CDR3 region: CASSLGRRGTQYF. The CDR3 DNA reads TGTGCCAGCAGCTTAGGGCGGCGGGGTACGCAGTATTTT.

This chain joins TRBV27 and TRBJ2-5, with 10 positions matching TRBD1. V shed 5 bases and J 5 bases; nucleotides not matched to a gene: 8. CDR1 is MNHEY, CDR2 SMNVEV, per germline (reference sequence). The CDR3 extends over 15 amino acids. In DNA form, the CDR3 reads TGTGCCAGCAGTCAACTGACAGGGGGCAAGGAGACCCAGTACTTC. Its translation: CASSQLTGGKETQYF.

The V gene is TRBV9, the J gene TRBJ2-5; 7 nucleotides align to TRBD2. The CDR3 spans 14 residues. V lost 0 bases and J lost 1; bases outside the gene matches: 0. Germline CDR1 and CDR2: SGDLS and YYNGEE. CDR3 sequence (DNA): TGTGCCAGCAGCGTAGGCGGGAGCCAAGAGACCCAGTACTTC. Its protein is CASSVGGSQETQYF. Full variable domain (rest looked up from reference TRBV9 and TRBJ2-5): DSGVTQTPKHLITATGQRVTLRCSPRSGDLSVYWYQQSLDQGLQFLIQYYNGEERAKGNILERFSAQQFPDLHSELNLSSLELGDSALYFCASSVGGSQETQYFGPGTRLLVL.

The gene calls are TRBV30 and TRBJ2-7; D is uncertain. Trimming left V 8 bases short and J 0 bases short, with 8 bases between. Germline CDR1 and CDR2: GTSNPN and SVGIG (reference sequence). The CDR3 is 11 amino acids. CDR3 DNA: TGTGCCCGAGCTTCCTCCTACGAGCAGTACTTC. Its protein is CARASSYEQYF.

The CDR3 nucleotides read TGTGCCAGCAGTTCAGTTCCGGGACTAGGCGTTACGCAGTATTTT. As protein: CASSSVPGLGVTQYF. This sequence joins TRBV28 and TRBJ2-3; 8 bases match TRBD2. The CDR3 runs 15 residues. With V trimmed by 4 bases and J by 8 bases, 11 bases remained unmatched. In germline, CDR1 is MDHEN, CDR2 SYDVKM. Variable domain in full (rest from reference TRBV28 and TRBJ2-3): DVKVTQSSRYLVKRTGEKVFLECVQDMDHENMFWYRQDPGLGLRLIYFSYDVKMKEKGDIPEGYSVSREKKERFSLILESASTNQTSMYLCASSSVPGLGVTQYFGPGTRLTVL.

Only one count was recorded for this clone. The chain carries TRBV9 and TRBJ1-1; possible D gene TRBD1, 5 bases. Trimming left V 6 bases short and J 3 bases short, with 18 bases between. The CDR3 has 15 amino acids. CDR1 SGDLS and CDR2 YYNGEE come from the germline V gene. The CDR3 sequence: CASTSGGGSYTEAFF. CDR3 sequence (DNA): TGTGCCAGCACCTCCGGGGGGGGAAGTTACACTGAAGCTTTCTTT.